The next 9 T cell receptor beta chains were all read from a single sample in a study of blood T cell repertoires in COVID-19. The method was immunoSEQ multiplex PCR; TCRdb's version includes in-frame clones alone and lacks a portion of them. Among some 160,000 clones listed, 70% to 85% were seen once. Source material: PBMCs or T cells enriched from blood (not recorded which). Receptors were obtained from a woman in her 70s in a cohort exposed to, infected with or recovered from COVID-19 (not recorded which).

This chain connects TRBV7-9 to TRBJ2-1, with TRBD2 matching over 8 bases. CDR3 length: 16 residues. Trimming removed 4 bases from V and 1 base from J; junction bases left unmatched: 6. Germline lookup yields CDR1 SEHNR and CDR2 FQNEAQ (reference sequence). The CDR3 DNA follows: TGTGCCAGCAGCTCCGTAGCGGGAAGGTCCTACAATGAGCAGTTCTTC. It translates to CASSSVAGRSYNEQFF.

The rearrangement links TRBV6-5 to TRBJ2-4, with D possibly matching TRBD2 (6 bases). CDR1 and CDR2 (germline): MNHEY, SVGAGI. CDR3 length: 14 residues. Trimming left V 8 bases short and J 6 bases short, with 17 bases between. CDR3 loop: CASAPGGTPNIQYF. CDR3 bases: TGTGCCAGCGCCCCTGGGGGGACCCCAAACATTCAGTACTTC.

The chain is built from TRBV7-3 and TRBJ2-7; TRBD1 matches 8 bases. V trimming: 4 bases; J trimming: 6 bases; junction bases outside the gene matches: 14. CDR1 is SGHTA, CDR2 FQGTGA, per germline. CDR3 length equals 16 residues. This CDR3 reads CASSCIRGQVMGEQYF. The CDR3 DNA reads TGTGCCAGCAGCTGTATCCGGGGACAGGTTATGGGCGAGCAGTACTTC.

The chain links TRBV20-1 to TRBJ1-1; D possibly corresponds to TRBD1 (5 bases). Germline CDR1 is DFQATT and CDR2 is SNEGSKA (reference sequence). V lost 3 bases and J lost 0, with 26 bases in between. The CDR3 consists of 19 residues. The CDR3 sequence is CSASPLTAQPRPMNTEAFF. The CDR3 bases are TGCAGTGCTAGTCCCCTGACAGCTCAACCTAGGCCCATGAACACTGAAGCTTTCTTT.

V and J are TRBV18 and TRBJ1-2; unclear D gene. Trimming removed 2 bases from V and 8 bases from J, with 18 bases in between. This CDR3 is built from 15 residues. Germline CDR1 and CDR2: KGHSH and LQKENI. CDR3 protein: CASSPVEGLSLGYTF. The CDR3 region has the DNA TGTGCCAGCTCACCAGTGGAGGGTCTCTCCCTAGGCTACACCTTC.

The rearrangement links TRBV5-1 to TRBJ2-1; D remains ambiguous. CDR1 is SGHRS and CDR2 is YFSETQ in the germline V gene. The V end was cut by 3 bases, the J end by 0 bases, with 10 bases between. The CDR3 consists of 15 residues. The CDR3 DNA follows: TGCGCCAGCAGCTACACAGAGAGCTCCTACAATGAGCAGTTCTTC. As protein: CASSYTESSYNEQFF.

This chain connects TRBV6-6 to TRBJ2-2; D is undetermined. Trimming cost V 0 bases and J 7 bases, with 6 bases left between them. Per the germline V gene, CDR1 is MNHNY and CDR2 is SVGAGI (reference sequence). CDR3 length: 13 amino acids. The DNA for the CDR3 is TGTGCCAGCAGTTACTCGTTTATCGGGGAGCTGTTTTTT. It codes for CASSYSFIGELFF.

The gene calls are TRBV9 and TRBJ2-7; no clear D. Trimming removed 0 bases from V and 5 bases from J, with 12 bases in between. Germline V gene lookup returns CDR1 SGDLS and CDR2 YYNGEE. This CDR3 region has 14 residues. DNA of the CDR3: TGTGCCAGCAGCGTAGCTAGTTGGAGCCACGAGCAGTACTTC. Protein: CASSVASWSHEQYF.

The chain couples TRBV7-9 to TRBJ2-7; D is unclear. This CDR3 contains 15 residues. V gave up 5 bases and J gave up 0 bases, with 14 bases separating them. Germline V lookup: CDR1 SEHNR, CDR2 FQNEAQ (reference sequence). The CDR3 here is CASSQTHRSSYEQYF. CDR3 sequence (DNA): TGTGCCAGCAGCCAAACGCACAGAAGCTCCTACGAGCAGTACTTC.